One TCR beta chain is described in this entry. What it binds is not known. The data were obtained in a study of cytomegalovirus exposure and HLA in healthy donors. The PCR had 60 Vbeta and 13 Jbeta primers. Produced via immunoSEQ multiplex PCR; TCRdb's table is partial and in-frame only. The repertoire holds 100,000 to 150,000 clones, around 85% seen once, with roughly 4% in the top ten. Study-level findings and limits: TCR beta V segments were, for the most part, productive about 87% or about 30% of the time in an earlier analysis. The likely explanation for a cluster of highly shared sequence variants was sequencing artifact.

Healthy individuals who donated bone marrow served as the donors. Donors likely had unrecorded immune exposures despite being nominally healthy when sampled. The V gene's germline CDR1 is SGHDN and CDR2 FVKESK. V was shortened by 1 base and J by 8 bases, with 14 bases between the two germline ends. The CDR3 covers 14 residues. The sequenced material came from PBMCs. This receptor was identified in a man younger than 30 in good health and CMV-seropositive. The chain employs TRBV14 and TRBJ1-1; perhaps TRBD1 as D (5 bases). In nucleotides, the CDR3 is TGTGCCAGCAGCCAAGTCCACTCACGACAGGAAGCTTTCTTT. Its protein product is CASSQVHSRQEAFF.